The rows below give T cell receptor beta chains drawn from one sample of a study of T cell repertoires in cytomegalovirus infection. TCRdb re-analysed the reads in MiXCR, keeping a single row per CDR3 protein. The top ten hold roughly 8.7% of the sample, which has around 280,000 distinct CDR3 sequences, about an eighth seen once. Sequenced material: PBMCs. These receptor sequences come from a human donor in good health (CMV status not recorded). Some clones in this sample may be carry-over from other donors' samples. Both conserved end residues are part of each CDR3. The D gene is left open where the match is weak. Size tells how often a clone was seen (once, few, many) or the class of an expanded clone, and some rows leave it out.

TRBD2	TRBJ2-5	few	TRBV5-1	TGCGCCAGCAGCGTTGGGACTAGCGGGGCCCAAGAGACCCAGTACTTC	CASSVGTSGAQETQYF
-	TRBJ2-7	few	TRBV28	TGTGCCAGCAGTTTCTCTGCGGTGCCCGAGCAGTACTTC	CASSFSAVPEQYF
TRBD2	TRBJ2-7	many	TRBV7-2	TGTGCCAGCAGCCGACTAGCGGGAGGGCCTGGCGAGCAGTACTTC	CASSRLAGGPGEQYF
-	TRBJ2-1	few	TRBV11-2	TGTGCCAGCAGCTTAGTGGCCCAGCCTTACAATGAGCAGTTCTTC	CASSLVAQPYNEQFF
-	TRBJ2-2	many	TRBV11-1	TGTGCCAGCACCGAGGGGGACTATAACACCGGGGAGCTGTTTTTT	CASTEGDYNTGELFF
-	TRBJ2-3	-	TRBV12-3/TRBV12-4	TGTGCCAGCAGGACGGCAGATACGCAGTATTTT	CASRTADTQYF
-	TRBJ2-7	many	TRBV6-2/TRBV6-3	TGTGCCAGCAGTTACGGCGGGACACTCTCCTACGAGCAGTACTTC	CASSYGGTLSYEQYF
-	TRBJ2-7	many	TRBV7-3	TGTGCCAGCAGCATCCTGGGGGGTGGCGAGCAGTACTTC	CASSILGGGEQYF
-	TRBJ2-1	few	TRBV10-3	TGTGCCATCAGATCGGGGCCCTACAATGAGCAGTTCTTC	CAIRSGPYNEQFF
-	TRBJ1-4	few	TRBV29-1	TGCAGCGTCCCACACCCAGCAAATGAAAAACTGTTTTTT	CSVPHPANEKLFF
-	TRBJ1-1	many	TRBV19	TGTGCCAGTAAAGGACAGAACCCTGAAGCTTTCTTT	CASKGQNPEAFF
-	TRBJ1-6	-	TRBV6-5	TGTGCCAGCAGTTTCCGTTTACAGGGTGAATCACCCCTCCACTTT	CASSFRLQGESPLHF
-	TRBJ1-5	-	TRBV5-8	TGTGCCAGCAGCTTGGAGGTTAAGCCGGATCAGCCCCAGCATTTT	CASSLEVKPDQPQHF
TRBD2	TRBJ2-3	few	TRBV4-2	TGTGCCAGCAGCCAAGGACTAGCGGGAGGGCCAGATACGCAGTATTTT	CASSQGLAGGPDTQYF
-	TRBJ2-3	few	TRBV18	TGTGCCAGCTCACCACGTTGGAGGGGAGTACAAGATACGCAGTATTTT	CASSPRWRGVQDTQYF
TRBD1	TRBJ1-1	-	TRBV5-1	TGCGCCAGCAGCTGGGGACAGGGGCGGGAAGCTTTCTTT	CASSWGQGREAFF
-	TRBJ1-2	-	TRBV28	TGTGCCAGCACTTTACCCGGGACGCCGTCAGGTGGCTACACCTTC	CASTLPGTPSGGYTF
-	TRBJ2-2	-	TRBV15	TGTGCCACCAGCAGAGTTGGAGGGAGCACCGGGGAGCTGTTTTTT	CATSRVGGSTGELFF
-	TRBJ2-4	few	TRBV29-1	TGCAGCGTTGTGGGCATCGGCAAAAACATTCAGTACTTC	CSVVGIGKNIQYF
-	TRBJ2-7	-	TRBV7-8	TGTGCCAGCAGCGCGTCGACAGTCAAGACCTACGAGCAGTACTTC	CASSASTVKTYEQYF
TRBD2	TRBJ2-2	few	TRBV7-3	TGTGCCAGCAGCTTAACTGGGACTAGGATGAACACCGGGGAGCTGTTTTTT	CASSLTGTRMNTGELFF
-	TRBJ2-5	-	TRBV6-4	TGTGCCAGCCCAAACCCGGGACCGACGTTGCAAGAGACCCAGTACTTC	CASPNPGPTLQETQYF